These T cell receptor beta chains were read from a single sample in a study of T cell repertoires in cytomegalovirus infection. TCRdb re-derived calls from the reads in MiXCR, one entry per CDR3 protein. The sample gives approximately 97,000 distinct CDR3 sequences, 16% of which show up once; 8% is in the top ten. The sequenced sample consisted of PBMCs. These receptors were collected from a human donor in good health (CMV status not recorded). Some clones in this sample may be carry-over from other donors' samples. The CDR3 runs from the conserved cysteine through the conserved F or W. D genes are given only for firm matches. Some rows have no size entry. The others give once, few or many, or a class for an expanded clone.

d_call	v_call	clone_size	j_call	cdr3_aa	cdr3_nt
-	TRBV28	few	TRBJ1-2	CASTASDRRYGYTF	TGTGCCAGCACCGCCTCGGACAGACGCTATGGCTACACCTTC
TRBD2	TRBV18	-	TRBJ2-5	CASSRSSGGEETQYF	TGTGCCAGCTCGCGTTCTAGCGGGGGAGAAGAGACCCAGTACTTC
TRBD1	TRBV5-1	few	TRBJ2-6	CASSSGQGAGANVLTF	TGCGCCAGCAGTTCGGGACAGGGGGCAGGGGCCAACGTCCTGACTTTC
-	TRBV28	-	TRBJ2-7	CASNPTNGYEQYF	TGTGCCAGCAACCCCACGAACGGCTACGAGCAGTACTTC
-	TRBV6-2/TRBV6-3	-	TRBJ2-7	CASSPLAPPMEYF	TGTGCCAGCAGTCCGCTAGCGCCACCGATGGAGTACTTC
-	TRBV2	many	TRBJ1-2	CASSSPVGYTF	TGTGCCAGCAGTTCCCCTGTAGGCTACACCTTC
-	TRBV27	many	TRBJ2-3	CASSSAGITDTQYF	TGTGCCAGCAGTTCTGCAGGGATTACAGATACGCAGTATTTT
TRBD2	TRBV7-9	few	TRBJ2-1	CASSLLQTSGVNEQFF	TGTGCCAGCAGCTTACTGCAGACTAGCGGGGTAAATGAGCAGTTCTTC
-	TRBV7-2	-	TRBJ2-7	CTSSPRASLEQYF	TGTACCAGCAGCCCGCGGGCCTCTCTCGAGCAGTACTTC
-	TRBV6-2/TRBV6-3	-	TRBJ2-7	CASSYSGSGIYEQYF	TGTGCCAGCAGTTACTCGGGTTCGGGGATTTACGAGCAGTACTTC
TRBD1	TRBV11-2	many	TRBJ1-2	CASSEGQNYGYTF	TGTGCCAGCAGCGAGGGACAGAACTATGGCTACACCTTC
-	TRBV28	many	TRBJ2-1	CASSYRWSSTHEQFF	TGTGCCAGCTCCTACCGATGGTCCTCCACCCATGAGCAGTTCTTC
TRBD1	TRBV7-8	many	TRBJ1-5	CASSLALGDRGLDYSNQPQHF	TGTGCCAGCAGCTTAGCATTGGGGGACAGGGGGCTTGATTATAGCAATCAGCCCCAGCATTTT
TRBD1	TRBV28	many	TRBJ1-4	CASSPTQGPRGEKLFF	TGTGCCAGCAGTCCGACACAGGGGCCCAGGGGTGAAAAACTGTTTTTT
-	TRBV5-1	-	TRBJ2-1	CASSSTTGAHEQFF	TGCGCCAGCAGCTCCACAACCGGGGCCCATGAGCAGTTCTTC
-	TRBV5-1	few	TRBJ2-5	CASSLTRRGQETQYF	TGCGCCAGCAGCTTGACTCGACGGGGCCAAGAGACCCAGTACTTC
-	TRBV19	-	TRBJ2-1	CASSTSPSYNEQFF	TGTGCCAGTAGTACTAGTCCGTCCTACAATGAGCAGTTCTTC
-	TRBV4-3	-	TRBJ1-5	CASSQDWENNQPQHF	TGCGCCAGCAGCCAAGATTGGGAGAACAATCAGCCCCAGCATTTT
TRBD1	TRBV5-5	many	TRBJ1-2	CASSSTGDSLFFMATSRF	TGTGCCAGCAGCTCAACGGGGGACAGCCTTTTTTTTATGGCTACTTCTCGCTTC
TRBD2	TRBV5-1	many	TRBJ2-2	CASSSGASGGRGLFF	TGCGCCAGCAGCTCTGGGGCTAGCGGGGGCCGCGGGCTGTTTTTT
TRBD1	TRBV7-2	many	TRBJ1-2	CASSLEGAEISRYTF	TGTGCCAGCAGCTTAGAGGGGGCGGAAATCTCACGCTACACCTTC
TRBD1	TRBV18	few	TRBJ2-3	CASSPQGAKTDTQYF	TGTGCCAGCTCACCACAGGGGGCGAAGACAGATACGCAGTATTTT